This T cell receptor beta chain was identified in a study of T cells in Graves' hyperthyroidism and ophthalmopathy. The investigators amplified TCR beta CDR3 regions from RNA transcripts. Researchers ran a first-round RT-PCR on the TCR CDR3 using the HTBI primer set. TCRdb called the multiplex PCR reads again in MiXCR, with one record for every CDR3 protein. The table records hundreds of thousands of distinct CDR3 sequences, about 14% of them present only once. Any patient presenting with uncontrolled infection, other autoimmune disease, pregnancy or lactation was left out. Study-level results: Blood also held most thyroid clonotypes expanded beyond 0.001.

With regard to this clonotype: Its cognate antigen is unknown.

Sequenced material: blood. The clonotype originates from a woman aged 18-30 years with Graves' hyperthyroidism.

The CDR3: CSAPGLLDWYQETQYF. The CDR3, as DNA: TGCAGTGCCCCGGGACTACTCGATTGGTACCAAGAGACCCAGTACTTC. The chain carries TRBV20-1 and TRBJ2-5; 7 bases fit TRBD2. The CDR3 is 16 amino acids. CDR1 is DFQATT, CDR2 SNEGSKA, per germline (reference sequence). J lost 0 bases, V lost 6 bases, and 13 bases had no gene match.